This T cell receptor (beta chain) emerged from a study of technical replicates of blood from a few donors. The data were produced by immunoSEQ multiplex PCR, yet TCRdb's version contains in-frame clones alone and is incomplete. The sample contains more than 70,000 clones, around 92% of which appear only once. CDR1 SGDLS and CDR2 YYNGEE come from the germline V gene. The CDR3 is 15 residues long. With V trimmed by 2 bases and J by 7 bases, 9 bases remained unmatched. The gene calls are TRBV9 and TRBJ1-1; 9 nucleotides agree with TRBD1. This receptor was taken from a human donor in good health. Material for sequencing was T cells isolated from PBMCs. CDR3 sequence reads: CASSVGQGGFFEAFF. The CDR3 DNA follows: TGTGCCAGCAGCGTGGGACAGGGTGGGTTCTTTGAAGCTTTCTTT.